These T cell receptor beta chains were read from a single sample in a study of metastatic and nonmetastatic thyroid tumors. TCRdb called clones again from the PCR reads with MiXCR. Of roughly 32,000 clones listed, 15% to 20% were seen once; the top ten hold 10% to 13%. The sequenced sample was blood. These receptors all come from a female donor with papillary thyroid cancer or a benign thyroid nodule (not recorded which). Some clones in this sample may be carry-over from other donors' samples. Both conserved end residues are part of each CDR3. D genes are given only for firm matches. Clone size is shown for a subset of rows, as once, few, many or a class of expanded clone.

CDR3 length	J gene	V gene	D gene	clone size	CDR3 protein	CDR3 DNA
19	TRBJ2-1	TRBV6-2/TRBV6-3	TRBD1	.	CASSYPGTGNPADYNEQFF	TGTGCCAGCAGTTACCCGGGGACAGGGAACCCCGCGGATTACAATGAGCAGTTCTTC
14	TRBJ1-1	TRBV9	.	many	CASSVIRGNTEAFF	TGTGCCAGCAGCGTAATCCGGGGGAACACTGAAGCTTTCTTT
16	TRBJ1-2	TRBV6-5	.	few	CAIRLGSTVGNYGYTF	TGTGCCATCAGACTCGGCTCGACAGTGGGCAACTATGGCTACACCTTC
14	TRBJ2-3	TRBV27	.	.	CASRPRRYGNTQYF	TGTGCCAGCCGCCCGCGGCGATACGGAAATACGCAGTATTTT
13	TRBJ2-5	TRBV20-1	TRBD2	.	CTAGTRRQETQYF	TGCACCGCCGGGACTAGGAGACAAGAGACCCAGTACTTC
16	TRBJ2-7	TRBV6-1	TRBD2	many	CASSVFAGALSYEQYF	TGTGCCAGCAGTGTGTTCGCGGGAGCGTTGTCCTACGAGCAGTACTTC
17	TRBJ2-2	TRBV6-1	.	few	CASSEGWDQPNTGELFF	TGTGCCAGCAGTGAAGGGTGGGACCAGCCCAACACCGGGGAGCTGTTTTTT
11	TRBJ2-5	TRBV6-1	.	many	CASSYGETQYF	TGTGCCAGCAGTTACGGGGAGACCCAGTACTTC
16	TRBJ1-1	TRBV9	.	many	CASSVGSASLNTEAFF	TGTGCCAGCAGCGTAGGGTCCGCGTCTTTGAACACTGAAGCTTTCTTT
16	TRBJ1-1	TRBV11-2	.	many	CASSLDYRYWLTEAFF	TGTGCCAGCAGCTTAGATTATCGGTATTGGCTCACTGAAGCTTTCTTT
14	TRBJ2-1	TRBV5-1	.	many	CASSLGHQYNEQFF	TGCGCCAGCAGCCTGGGGCACCAATACAATGAGCAGTTCTTC
13	TRBJ2-3	TRBV28	.	many	CASSPGSTDTQYF	TGTGCCAGCAGTCCCGGGAGCACAGATACGCAGTATTTT
15	TRBJ1-4	TRBV6-1	.	.	CASSTGKGENEKLFF	TGTGCCAGCAGTACCGGGAAAGGGGAGAATGAAAAACTGTTTTTT
15	TRBJ2-7	TRBV5-4	TRBD1	many	CASSPGDRGRLEQYF	TGTGCCAGCAGCCCCGGCGACAGGGGGCGTCTCGAGCAGTACTTC
14	TRBJ2-3	TRBV4-1	.	many	CASSRQIITDTQYF	TGCGCCAGCAGCCGACAGATTATCACAGATACGCAGTATTTT
15	TRBJ1-6	TRBV5-4	.	many	CASSLVPHGDSPLHF	TGTGCCAGCAGCTTGGTTCCCCACGGGGATTCACCCCTCCACTTT
14	TRBJ1-6	TRBV6-6	.	.	CASSYSGQNSPLHF	TGTGCCAGCAGTTACTCTGGACAGAATTCACCCCTCCACTTT
15	TRBJ1-1	TRBV5-1	.	many	CASSMTGPLSTEAFF	TGCGCCAGCAGCATGACCGGGCCGCTGAGCACTGAAGCTTTCTTT
14	TRBJ1-5	TRBV12-3/TRBV12-4	.	.	CASSLDRGNQPQHF	TGTGCCAGCAGTTTAGACCGAGGCAATCAGCCCCAGCATTTT